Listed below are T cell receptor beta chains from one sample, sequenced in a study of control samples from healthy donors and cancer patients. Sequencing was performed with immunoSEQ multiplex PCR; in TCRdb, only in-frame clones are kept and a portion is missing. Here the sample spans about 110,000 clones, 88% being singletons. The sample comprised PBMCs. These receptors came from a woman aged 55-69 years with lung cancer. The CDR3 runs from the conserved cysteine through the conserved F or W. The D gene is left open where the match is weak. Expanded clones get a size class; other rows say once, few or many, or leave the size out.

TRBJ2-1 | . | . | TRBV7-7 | CASSLEASGIGSYNEQFF | TGTGCTAGCAGCTTAGAGGCATCGGGGATAGGCTCCTACAATGAGCAGTTCTTC
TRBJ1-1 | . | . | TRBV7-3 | CASSFGTVNTEAFF | TGTGCCAGCAGCTTTGGGACTGTGAACACTGAAGCTTTCTTT
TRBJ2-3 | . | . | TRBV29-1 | CSVEAFTDTQYF | TGCAGCGTTGAGGCTTTCACGGATACGCAGTATTTT
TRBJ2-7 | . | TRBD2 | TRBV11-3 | CASSIRTSSNYEQYF | TGTGCCAGCAGCATAAGGACTAGTTCGAACTACGAGCAGTACTTC
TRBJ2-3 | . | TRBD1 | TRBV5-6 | CASSDEGADTDTQYF | TGTGCCAGCAGCGACGAGGGGGCCGACACAGATACGCAGTATTTT
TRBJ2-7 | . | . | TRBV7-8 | CASSLFQGNYEQYF | TGTGCCAGCAGCTTATTTCAGGGGAACTACGAGCAGTACTTC
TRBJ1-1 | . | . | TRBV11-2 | CASSFPWGRGTEAFF | TGTGCCAGCAGCTTCCCCTGGGGAAGGGGGACTGAAGCTTTCTTT
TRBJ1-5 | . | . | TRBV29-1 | CSVLTGFNQPQHF | TGCAGCGTTCTGACAGGCTTCAATCAGCCCCAGCATTTT
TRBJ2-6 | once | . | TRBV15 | CATSRASGVSGANVLTF | TGTGCCACCAGCAGAGCCTCTGGGGTTTCTGGGGCCAACGTCCTGACTTTC
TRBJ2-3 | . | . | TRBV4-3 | CASSQEFRRAAEEDTQYF | TGCGCCAGCAGCCAAGAATTTAGGAGGGCAGCTGAGGAAGATACGCAGTATTTT
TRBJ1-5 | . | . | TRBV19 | CASSITGSNQPQHF | TGTGCCAGTAGTATCACGGGTAGCAATCAGCCCCAGCATTTT
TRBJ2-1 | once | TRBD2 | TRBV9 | CASSVGGGGSYNEQFF | TGTGCCAGCAGCGTAGGGGGCGGGGGCTCCTACAATGAGCAGTTCTTC
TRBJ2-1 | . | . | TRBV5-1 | CASSPAPGYYNEQFF | TGCGCCAGCAGCCCGGCCCCAGGGTACTACAATGAGCAGTTCTTC
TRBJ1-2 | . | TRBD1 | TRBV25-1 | CASSGTGGTYGYTF | TGTGCCAGCAGTGGCACAGGGGGCACCTATGGCTACACCTTC
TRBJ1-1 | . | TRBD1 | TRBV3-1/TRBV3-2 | CASSQDGTEIMNTEAFF | TGTGCCAGCAGCCAAGATGGGACAGAGATTATGAACACTGAAGCTTTCTTT
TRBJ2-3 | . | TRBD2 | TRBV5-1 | CASSLGLWTSGSRTDTQYF | TGCGCCAGCAGCTTGGGACTTTGGACTAGCGGGAGCCGCACAGATACGCAGTATTTT
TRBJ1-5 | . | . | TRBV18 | CASSPGSRWPQHF | TGTGCCAGCTCACCCGGATCTCGGTGGCCCCAGCATTTT
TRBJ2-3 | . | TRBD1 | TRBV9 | CASTTPGTGGTTDTQYF | TGTGCCAGCACTACTCCCGGGACAGGGGGCACGACAGATACGCAGTATTTT
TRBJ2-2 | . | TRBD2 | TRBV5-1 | CASSLGTSGSGGELFF | TGCGCCAGCAGCTTGGGGACTAGCGGAAGTGGCGGGGAGCTGTTTTTT
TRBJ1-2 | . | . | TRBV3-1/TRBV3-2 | CASSQRVPGSDYGYTF | TGTGCCAGCAGCCAAAGGGTGCCAGGGTCGGACTATGGCTACACCTTC
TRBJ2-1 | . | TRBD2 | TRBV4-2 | CASSPGTSEGNEQFF | TGTGCCAGCAGCCCTGGGACTAGCGAAGGCAATGAGCAGTTCTTC
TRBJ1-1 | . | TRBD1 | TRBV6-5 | CAIQTGGTEAFF | TGTGCCATCCAGACAGGGGGCACTGAAGCTTTCTTT
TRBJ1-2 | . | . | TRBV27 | CASSLAGTYGYTF | TGTGCCAGCAGTTTAGCGGGTACTTATGGCTACACCTTC
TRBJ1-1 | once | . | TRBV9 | CASSVGVDTEAFF | TGTGCCAGCAGCGTAGGCGTTGACACTGAAGCTTTCTTT